These 3 T cell receptor beta chains originate from one sample sequenced in a study of a mutant IDH1 vaccine in newly diagnosed glioma. Time point defined: baseline, week 1 (first vaccination visit). Specified treatment: pre-vaccination baseline after standard-of-care therapy. Generated by immunoSEQ multiplex PCR, the TCRdb table keeps only in-frame clones and is missing some. Here the sample spans approximately 52,000 clones, around 80% being singletons. The sequences come from PBMCs, collected from a glioma patient treated with radiotherapy, temozolomide or both. The receptors were sampled from a woman aged 40 to 50 with glioma.

This clone has just a few counts. This chain joins TRBV5-6 and TRBJ1-1, with D hard to call. The CDR3 covers 13 residues. Germline CDR1 is SGHDT and CDR2 is YYEEEE. The V and J ends lost 0 bases and 1 base respectively, with 4 bases between them. For the CDR3, the DNA is TGTGCCAGCAGCTTGGGGCCGAACACTGAAGCTTTCTTT. It encodes CASSLGPNTEAFF.

This chain uses TRBV7-9 with TRBJ2-7; D unclear. The germline gives CDR1 SEHNR, CDR2 FQNEAQ (reference sequence). The CDR3 sequence is 15 residues long. The V and J ends lost 5 bases and 5 bases respectively, with 19 bases between them. The CDR3 DNA reads as TGTGCCAGCAGCCCCGATGTTGGGGTCCGCCACGAGCAGTACTTC. This translates into CASSPDVGVRHEQYF.

V usage is TRBV10-2 and J usage is TRBJ2-1; 7 bases are shared with TRBD2. Germline V CDR1 and CDR2: WSHSY, SAAADI. The J segment lost 14 bases and the V segment lost 6 bases, leaving 7 bases of the junction unmatched. CDR3 length equals 11 residues. For the CDR3, the DNA is TGCGCCAGCAGGAGCGGGGTCGCCAAGTTCTTC. This codes for CASRSGVAKFF.